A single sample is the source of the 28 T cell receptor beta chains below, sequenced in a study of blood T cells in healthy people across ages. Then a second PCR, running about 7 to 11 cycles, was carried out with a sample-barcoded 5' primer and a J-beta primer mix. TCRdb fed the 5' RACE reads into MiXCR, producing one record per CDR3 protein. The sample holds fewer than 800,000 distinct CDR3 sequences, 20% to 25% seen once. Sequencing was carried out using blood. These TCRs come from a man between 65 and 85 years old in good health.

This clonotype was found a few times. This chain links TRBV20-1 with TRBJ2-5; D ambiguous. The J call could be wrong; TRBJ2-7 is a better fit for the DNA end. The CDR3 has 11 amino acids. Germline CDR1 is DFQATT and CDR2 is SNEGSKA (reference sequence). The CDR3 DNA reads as TGCAGTGCTAGAGAGACCTACGAGCAGTACTTC. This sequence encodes CSARETYEQYF.

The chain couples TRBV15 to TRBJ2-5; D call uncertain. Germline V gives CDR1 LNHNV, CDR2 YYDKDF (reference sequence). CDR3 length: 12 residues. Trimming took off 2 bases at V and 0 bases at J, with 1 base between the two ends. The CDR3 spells CATSRHQETQYF. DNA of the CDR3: TGTGCCACCAGCAGACACCAAGAGACCCAGTACTTC.

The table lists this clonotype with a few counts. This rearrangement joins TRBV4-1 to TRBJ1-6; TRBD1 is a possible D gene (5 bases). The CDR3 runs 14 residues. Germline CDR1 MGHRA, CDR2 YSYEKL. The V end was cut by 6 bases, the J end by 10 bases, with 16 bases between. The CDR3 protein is CASSFSGDASPLHF. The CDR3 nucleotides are TGCGCCAGCAGTTTTAGCGGGGACGCCTCACCCCTCCACTTT.

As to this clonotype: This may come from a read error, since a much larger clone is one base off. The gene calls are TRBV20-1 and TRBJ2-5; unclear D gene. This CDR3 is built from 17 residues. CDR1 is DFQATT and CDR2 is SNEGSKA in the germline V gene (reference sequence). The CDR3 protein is CSARDLSNSASTYEQCF. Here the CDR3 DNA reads TGCAGTGCTAGAGATCTCAGTAACTCGGCCTCTACCTACGAGCAGTGCTTC.

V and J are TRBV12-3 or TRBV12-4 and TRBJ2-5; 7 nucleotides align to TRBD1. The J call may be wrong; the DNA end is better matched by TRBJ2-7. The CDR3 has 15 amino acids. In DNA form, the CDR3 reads TGTGCCAGCAGTCCCCAGGGGGACGTGGCCTACGAGCAGTACTTC. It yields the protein CASSPQGDVAYEQYF.

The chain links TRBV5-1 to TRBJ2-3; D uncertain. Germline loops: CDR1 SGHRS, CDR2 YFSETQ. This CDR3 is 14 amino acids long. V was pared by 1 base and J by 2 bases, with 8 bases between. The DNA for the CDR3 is TGCGCCAGCAGCTTGATAGGGTTCACAGATACGCAGTATTTT. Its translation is CASSLIGFTDTQYF.

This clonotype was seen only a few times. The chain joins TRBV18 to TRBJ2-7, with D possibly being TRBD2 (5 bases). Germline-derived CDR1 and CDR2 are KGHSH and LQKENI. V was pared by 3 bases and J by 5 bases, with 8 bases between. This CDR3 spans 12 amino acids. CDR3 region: CASSPVGNEQYF. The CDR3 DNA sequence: TGTGCCAGCTCACCCGTCGGGAACGAGCAGTACTTC.

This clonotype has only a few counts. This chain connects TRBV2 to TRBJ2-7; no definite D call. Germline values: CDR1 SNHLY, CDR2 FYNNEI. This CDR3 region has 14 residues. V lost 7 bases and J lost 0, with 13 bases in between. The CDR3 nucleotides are TGTGCCAGCACCTCTGACACGTACTCCTACGAGCAGTACTTC. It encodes CASTSDTYSYEQYF.

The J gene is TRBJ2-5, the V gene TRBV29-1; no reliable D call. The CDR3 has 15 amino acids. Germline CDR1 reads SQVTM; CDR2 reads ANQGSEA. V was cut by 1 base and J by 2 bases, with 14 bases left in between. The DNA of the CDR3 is TGCAGCGTTGAAGTTCCCACAGCGATTCAAGAGACCCAGTACTTC. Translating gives CSVEVPTAIQETQYF.

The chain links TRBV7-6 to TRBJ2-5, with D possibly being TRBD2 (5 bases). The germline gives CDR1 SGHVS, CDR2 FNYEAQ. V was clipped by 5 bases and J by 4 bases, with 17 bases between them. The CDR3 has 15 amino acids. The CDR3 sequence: CASSRNLGETETQYF. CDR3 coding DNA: TGTGCCAGCAGCCGCAATCTCGGGGAAACAGAGACCCAGTACTTC.

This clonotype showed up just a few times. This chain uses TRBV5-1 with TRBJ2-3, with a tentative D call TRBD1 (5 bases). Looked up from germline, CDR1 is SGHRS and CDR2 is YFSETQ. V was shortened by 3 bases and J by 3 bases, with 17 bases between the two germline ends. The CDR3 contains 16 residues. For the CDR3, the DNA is TGCGCCAGCAGCTCGTCCCTCTCTAAGGGGACAGATACGCAGTATTTT. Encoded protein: CASSSSLSKGTDTQYF. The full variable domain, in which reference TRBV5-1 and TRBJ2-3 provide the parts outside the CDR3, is KAGVTQTPRYLIKTRGQQVTLSCSPISGHRSVSWYQQTPGQGLQFLFEYFSETQRNKGNFPGRFSGRQFSNSRSEMNVSTLELGDSALYLCASSSSLSKGTDTQYFGPGTRLTVL.

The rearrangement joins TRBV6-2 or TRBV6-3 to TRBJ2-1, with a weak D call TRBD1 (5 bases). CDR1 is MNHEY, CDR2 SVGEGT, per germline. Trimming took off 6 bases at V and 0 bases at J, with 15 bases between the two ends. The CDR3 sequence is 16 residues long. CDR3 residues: CASRDRLRSSYNEQFF. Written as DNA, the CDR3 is TGTGCCAGCAGAGACAGACTTAGGAGCTCCTACAATGAGCAGTTCTTC.

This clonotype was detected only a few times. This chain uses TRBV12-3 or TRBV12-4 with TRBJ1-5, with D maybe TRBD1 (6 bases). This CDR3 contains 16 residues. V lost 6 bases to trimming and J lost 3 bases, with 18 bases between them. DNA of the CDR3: TGTGCCAGCAGCCCAGAGGGCAGGGGCCACAATCAGCCCCAGCATTTT. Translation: CASSPEGRGHNQPQHF.

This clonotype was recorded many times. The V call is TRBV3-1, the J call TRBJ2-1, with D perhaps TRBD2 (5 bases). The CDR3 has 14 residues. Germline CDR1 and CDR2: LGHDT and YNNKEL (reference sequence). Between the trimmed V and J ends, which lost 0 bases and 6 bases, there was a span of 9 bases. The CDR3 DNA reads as TGTGCCAGCAGCCAAGATAGCCGGGGCAATGAGCAGTTCTTC. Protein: CASSQDSRGNEQFF.

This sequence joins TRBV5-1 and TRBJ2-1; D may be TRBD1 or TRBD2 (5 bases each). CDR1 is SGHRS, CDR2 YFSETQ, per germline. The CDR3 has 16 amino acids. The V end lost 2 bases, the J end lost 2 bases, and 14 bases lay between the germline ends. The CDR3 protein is CASSFPLGEPYNEQFF. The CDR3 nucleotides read TGCGCCAGCAGCTTCCCTTTGGGGGAGCCCTACAATGAGCAGTTCTTC.

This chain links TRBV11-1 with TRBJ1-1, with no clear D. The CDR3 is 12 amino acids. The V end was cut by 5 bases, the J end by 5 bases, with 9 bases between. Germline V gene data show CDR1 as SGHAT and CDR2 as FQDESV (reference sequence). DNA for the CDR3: TGTGCCAGCAGCAAAGGATTTACTGAAGCTTTCTTT. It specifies CASSKGFTEAFF.

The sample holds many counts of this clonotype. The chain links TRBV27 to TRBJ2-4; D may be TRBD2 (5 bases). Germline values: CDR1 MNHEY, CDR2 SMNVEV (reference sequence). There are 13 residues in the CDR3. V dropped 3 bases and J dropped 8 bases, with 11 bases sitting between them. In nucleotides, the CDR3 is TGTGCCAGCAGTTTCTCCGCGGAGGACATTCAGTACTTC. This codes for CASSFSAEDIQYF.

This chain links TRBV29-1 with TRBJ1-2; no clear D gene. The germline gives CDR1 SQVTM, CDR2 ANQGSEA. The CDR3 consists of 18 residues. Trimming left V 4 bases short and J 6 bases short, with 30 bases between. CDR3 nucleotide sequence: TGCAGCGTTGGAGGAATCGTTGAGGATCTCGTTACGGGGAATGGCTACACCTTC. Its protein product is CSVGGIVEDLVTGNGYTF.

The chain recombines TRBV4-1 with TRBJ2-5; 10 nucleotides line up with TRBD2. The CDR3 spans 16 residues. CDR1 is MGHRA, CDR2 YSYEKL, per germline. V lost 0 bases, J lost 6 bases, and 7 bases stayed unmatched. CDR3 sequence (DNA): TGCGCCAGCAGCCAAGAACTAGCGGGAAAGGGAAAGACCCAGTACTTC. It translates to CASSQELAGKGKTQYF.

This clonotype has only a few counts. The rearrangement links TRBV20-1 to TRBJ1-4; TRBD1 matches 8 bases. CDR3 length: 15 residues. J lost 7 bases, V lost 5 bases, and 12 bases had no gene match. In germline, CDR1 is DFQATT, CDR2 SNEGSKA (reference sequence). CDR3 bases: TGCAGTGCTGGAGCTACGAGACAGGGGAGTGAAAAACTGTTTTTT. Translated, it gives CSAGATRQGSEKLFF.

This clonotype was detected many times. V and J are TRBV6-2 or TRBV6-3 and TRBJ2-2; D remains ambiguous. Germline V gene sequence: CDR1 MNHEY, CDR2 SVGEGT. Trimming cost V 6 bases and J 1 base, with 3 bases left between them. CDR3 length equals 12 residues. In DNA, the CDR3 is TGTGCCAGCAGCCGGAACACCGGGGAGCTGTTTTTT. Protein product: CASSRNTGELFF.

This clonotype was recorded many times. This CDR3 is CASSQAVLAGTGEQYF. The CDR3 DNA is TGCGCCAGCAGCCAAGCGGTTCTAGCGGGAACGGGTGAGCAGTACTTC. V is TRBV4-1 and J is TRBJ2-5, with 9 bases fitting TRBD2. The trim removed 1 base at V and 11 bases at J, leaving 14 bases unmatched. The CDR3 is 16 amino acids. Germline CDR1 and CDR2: MGHRA and YSYEKL.

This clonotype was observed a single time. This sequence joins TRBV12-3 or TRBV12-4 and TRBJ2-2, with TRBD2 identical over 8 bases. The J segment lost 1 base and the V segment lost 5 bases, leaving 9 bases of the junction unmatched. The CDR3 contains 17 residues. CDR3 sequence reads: CASSPGSAGVNTGELFF. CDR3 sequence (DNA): TGTGCCAGCAGTCCAGGATCAGCGGGAGTGAACACCGGGGAGCTGTTTTTT.

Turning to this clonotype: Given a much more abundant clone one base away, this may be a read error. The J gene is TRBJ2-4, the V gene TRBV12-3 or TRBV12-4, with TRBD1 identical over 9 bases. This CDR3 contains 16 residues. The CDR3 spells CGSSRGDRATKNIQYF. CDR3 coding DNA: TGTGGCAGCAGTCGAGGGGACAGGGCTACCAAAAACATTCAGTACTTC.

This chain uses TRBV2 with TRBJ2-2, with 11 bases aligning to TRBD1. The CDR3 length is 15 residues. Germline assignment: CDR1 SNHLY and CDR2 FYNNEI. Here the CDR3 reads CATGGQGANTGELFF. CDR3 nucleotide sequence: TGTGCTACCGGGGGACAGGGGGCGAACACCGGGGAGCTGTTTTTT. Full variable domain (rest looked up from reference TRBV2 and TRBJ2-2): EPEVTQTPSHQVTQMGQEVILRCVPISNHLYFYWYRQILGQKVEFLVSFYNNEISEKSEIFDDQFSVERPDGSNFTLKIRSTKLEDSAMYFCATGGQGANTGELFFGEGSRLTVL.

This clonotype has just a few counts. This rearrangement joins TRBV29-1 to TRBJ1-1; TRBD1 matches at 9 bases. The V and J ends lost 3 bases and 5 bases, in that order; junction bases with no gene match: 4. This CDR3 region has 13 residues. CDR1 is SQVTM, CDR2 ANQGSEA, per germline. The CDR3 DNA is TGCAGCGTTGAGAGACAGGGGGGGACTGAAGCTTTCTTT. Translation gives CSVERQGGTEAFF.

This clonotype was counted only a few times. This CDR3 is CASSVGYSSYEQYF. The CDR3 nucleotides read TGTGCCAGCAGCGTAGGCTACAGCTCCTACGAGCAGTACTTC. This sequence joins TRBV9 and TRBJ2-7; unclear D gene. V was pared by 0 bases and J by 0 bases, with 7 bases between. The germline CDR1 and CDR2 sequences are SGDLS and YYNGEE. The CDR3 length is 14 residues.

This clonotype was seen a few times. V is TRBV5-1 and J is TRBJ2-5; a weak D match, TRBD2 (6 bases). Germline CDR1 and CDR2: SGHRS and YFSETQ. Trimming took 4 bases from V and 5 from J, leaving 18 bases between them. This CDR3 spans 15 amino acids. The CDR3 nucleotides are TGCGCCAGCAGCGGCGGGACTCCCGGTACGGAGACCCAGTACTTC. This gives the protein CASSGGTPGTETQYF.